This T cell receptor beta chain stems from a study of blood T cell repertoires in COVID-19. Study overall: The United States, Italy and Spain provided the acute and convalescent COVID-19 samples. From T cells, B-cell-depleted T cells, or PBMCs came the material, which was cDNA or gDNA.

As handled by the study authors: The assay estimated nucleated cells by amplifying reference gene primers. Generated by immunoSEQ multiplex PCR, the TCRdb table keeps only in-frame clones and is missing some. V, J and clone size derive from that table, while D and trimming were established from the DNA sequence. The profile covers nearly 300,000 clones, with approximately 84% appearing a single time and roughly 1.5% taken by the ten largest. Seattle patients were enrolled during active infection and followed longitudinally. CDR1 is GTSNPN, CDR2 SVGIG, per germline (reference sequence). The CDR3 covers 15 residues. Trimming took 0 bases from V and 10 from J; bases not matched to a gene: 7.

Sequenced: peripheral blood. The TCR was taken from a human donor with COVID-19, enrolled during active disease. The donor label of this sample is uncertain. The chain recombines TRBV30 with TRBJ2-1, with 12 bases that match TRBD2. This CDR3 is CAWSVMTSGSGEQFF. The CDR3 DNA is TGTGCCTGGAGTGTTATGACTAGCGGGAGTGGAGAGCAGTTCTTC.